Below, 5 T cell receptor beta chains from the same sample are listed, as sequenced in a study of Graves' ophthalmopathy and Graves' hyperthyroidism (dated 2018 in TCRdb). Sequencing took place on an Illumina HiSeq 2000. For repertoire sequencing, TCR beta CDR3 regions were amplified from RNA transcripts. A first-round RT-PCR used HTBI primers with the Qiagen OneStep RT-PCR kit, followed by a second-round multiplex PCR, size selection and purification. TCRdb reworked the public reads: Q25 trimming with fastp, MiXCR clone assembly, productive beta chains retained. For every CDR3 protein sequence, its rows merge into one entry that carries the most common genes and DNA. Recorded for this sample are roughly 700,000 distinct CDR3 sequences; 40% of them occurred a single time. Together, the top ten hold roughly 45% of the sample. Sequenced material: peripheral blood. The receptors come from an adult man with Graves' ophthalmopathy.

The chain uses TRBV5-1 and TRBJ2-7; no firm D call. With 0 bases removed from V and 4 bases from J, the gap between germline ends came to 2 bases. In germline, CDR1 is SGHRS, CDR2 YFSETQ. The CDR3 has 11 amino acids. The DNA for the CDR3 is TGCGCCAGCAGCTTGGGGTACGAGCAGTACGTC. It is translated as CASSLGYEQYV.

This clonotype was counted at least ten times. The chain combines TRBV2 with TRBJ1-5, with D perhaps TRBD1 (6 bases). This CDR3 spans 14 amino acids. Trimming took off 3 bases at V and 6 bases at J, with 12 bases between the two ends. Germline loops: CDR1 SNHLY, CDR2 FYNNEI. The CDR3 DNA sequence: TGTGCCAGCAGTGAGGCAGGGGCAGGTCAGCCCCAGCATTTT. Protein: CASSEAGAGQPQHF.

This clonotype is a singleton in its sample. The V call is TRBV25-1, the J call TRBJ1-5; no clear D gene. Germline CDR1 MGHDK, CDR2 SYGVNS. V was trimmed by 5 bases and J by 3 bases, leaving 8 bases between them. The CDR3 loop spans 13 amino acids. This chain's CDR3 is CASSSSDNQPQHF. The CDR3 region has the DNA TGTGCCAGCAGTTCGTCCGACAATCAGCCCCAGCATTTT.

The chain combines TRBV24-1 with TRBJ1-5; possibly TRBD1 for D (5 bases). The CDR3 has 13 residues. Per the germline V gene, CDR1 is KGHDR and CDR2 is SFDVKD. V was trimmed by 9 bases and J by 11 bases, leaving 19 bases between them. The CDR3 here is CATGGLAGETQHF. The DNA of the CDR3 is TGTGCCACCGGGGGACTAGCGGGAGAGACCCAGCATTTT.

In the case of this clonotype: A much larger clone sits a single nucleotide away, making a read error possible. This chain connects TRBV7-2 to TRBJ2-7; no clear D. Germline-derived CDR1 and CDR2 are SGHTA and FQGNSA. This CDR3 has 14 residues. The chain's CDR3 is CASSLSRTSCEQYF. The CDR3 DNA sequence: TGTGCCAGCAGCTTATCCCGAACCTCCTGCGAGCAGTACTTC.